These 2 T cell receptor beta chains were all obtained from the same sample, sequenced in a study of cytomegalovirus exposure and HLA in healthy donors. In the PCR, 60 Vbeta and 13 Jbeta primers were used. TCRdb's copy holds only in-frame clones and misses some; the assay was immunoSEQ multiplex PCR. Here the sample spans some 100,000 clones, 75% being singletons. Sequencing was performed on PBMCs. These receptors were collected from a woman younger than 30 in good health and CMV-seropositive.

This clone was picked up one time. The V and J genes are TRBV25-1 and TRBJ1-3; a weak D match, TRBD1 (6 bases). The length of the CDR3 is 17 residues. From germline, CDR1 is MGHDK and CDR2 SYGVNS. V was pared by 2 bases and J by 2 bases, with 16 bases between. The CDR3 region has the DNA TGTGCCAGCAGTGAACGGGGGGCCTACCCTCCTGGAAACACCATATATTTT. This translates into CASSERGAYPPGNTIYF. Together with reference TRBV25-1 and TRBJ1-3, the CDR3 gives the full variable domain: EADIYQTPRYLVIGTGKKITLECSQTMGHDKMYWYQQDPGMELHLIHYSYGVNSTEKGDLSSESTVSRIRTEHFPLTLESARPSHTSQYLCASSERGAYPPGNTIYFGEGSWLTVV.

The rearrangement uses TRBV13 and TRBJ2-7; D possibly corresponds to TRBD2 (5 bases). The CDR3 is made up of 12 amino acids. V dropped 5 bases and J dropped 3 bases, with 8 bases sitting between them. Germline CDR1 PRHDT, CDR2 FYEKMQ (reference sequence). The CDR3 region has the DNA TGTGCCAGCAGCCTCGGGAACTACGAGCAGTACTTC. The encoded protein is CASSLGNYEQYF.